The 7 T cell receptor beta chains below were found in one sample sequenced in a study of radiotherapy plus CTLA-4 blockade in lung cancer. TCRdb's copy holds only in-frame clones and misses some; the assay was immunoSEQ multiplex PCR. The sample yields about 82,000 clones, less than 80% seen once. Sequenced here: peripheral blood, sampled from a patient treated with radiotherapy plus ipilimumab. The receptors were gathered from a human donor with non-small cell lung cancer that progressed on radiotherapy plus ipilimumab.

This chain connects TRBV4-3 to TRBJ2-5; 10 bases fit TRBD2. The CDR3 spans 16 residues. Germline CDR1 LGHNA, CDR2 YSLEER. With 2 bases clipped from V and 0 bases from J, the junction kept 3 bases outside the gene matches. CDR3: CASSQQLAGNQETQYF. Here the CDR3 DNA reads TGCGCCAGCAGCCAACAACTAGCGGGGAACCAAGAGACCCAGTACTTC.

The V and J genes are TRBV6-1 and TRBJ1-1; no definite D call. The CDR3 has 12 residues. V was clipped by 2 bases and J by 6 bases, with 7 bases between them. The germline CDR1 and CDR2 sequences are MNHNS and SASEGT. CDR3 loop: CASSEFRAEAFF. The CDR3 DNA reads as TGTGCCAGCAGTGAATTTAGGGCTGAAGCTTTCTTT.

This chain uses TRBV7-9 with TRBJ2-5; D ambiguous. Per the germline V gene, CDR1 is SEHNR and CDR2 is FQNEAQ (reference sequence). V shed 5 bases and J shed 1 base, with 5 bases lying between them. CDR3 length: 12 residues. CDR3 residues: CASSRVQETQYF. The CDR3 nucleotides read TGTGCCAGCAGCCGGGTCCAAGAGACCCAGTACTTC.

The chain is built from TRBV9 and TRBJ1-1; D is uncertain. Per germline, CDR1 SGDLS and CDR2 YYNGEE. V was pared by 4 bases and J by 0 bases, with 13 bases between. This CDR3 has 15 amino acids. As DNA, the CDR3 is TGTGCCAGCAGCCCCCTACGCGGGTTGAACACTGAAGCTTTCTTT. It encodes CASSPLRGLNTEAFF.

This chain links TRBV2 with TRBJ2-7, with 15 bases identical to TRBD2. Unmatched junction bases numbered 9, after V lost 7 bases and J lost 2 bases. CDR1 and CDR2 from the germline V gene are SNHLY and FYNNEI. This CDR3 spans 17 amino acids. The CDR3 DNA reads TGTGCCAGCACCCTTGGGACTAGCGGGAGGAAGACCTACGAGCAGTACTTC. The encoded protein is CASTLGTSGRKTYEQYF.

This clone has only a few counts. This chain uses TRBV29-1 with TRBJ2-7; no reliable D call. CDR3 length: 12 residues. V lost 1 base to trimming and J lost 9 bases, with 13 bases between them. Germline CDR1 reads SQVTM; CDR2 reads ANQGSEA. CDR3 loop: CSVEAGSKGQYF. In nucleotides, the CDR3 is TGCAGCGTTGAAGCGGGCAGTAAGGGGCAGTACTTC.

The rearrangement joins TRBV6-5 to TRBJ2-7; 8 bases line up with TRBD2. V dropped 7 bases and J dropped 0; count of bases not matched to a gene: 2. The CDR3 extends over 13 amino acids. Per the germline V gene, CDR1 is MNHEY and CDR2 is SVGAGI. The chain's CDR3 is CASNLAGSYEQYF. As DNA, the CDR3 is TGTGCCAGCAACCTAGCGGGCTCCTACGAGCAGTACTTC.